This TCR beta chain was retrieved from a study of cytomegalovirus exposure and HLA in healthy donors. Study-wide points: Segments of the TCR beta V type were, in most cases, productive about 87% or about 30% of the time in an earlier analysis.

PCR involved 60 Vbeta and 13 Jbeta primers. Assay used: immunoSEQ multiplex PCR; TCRdb lists only in-frame clones, some missing. The profile shows roughly 120,000 clones, approximately 82% of them singletons. Remarks on this clone: Its specificity is unknown. The sample holds other DNA sequences that translate to the same CDR3.

The CDR3 is made up of 12 amino acids. Germline CDR1 reads MNHEY; CDR2 reads SMNVEV (reference sequence). V dropped 2 bases and J dropped 6; count of bases not matched to a gene: 1. This chain connects TRBV27 to TRBJ2-7; 7 bases agree with TRBD2. The sequenced sample was PBMCs. The sequence was obtained from a man aged 25-40 years in good health and CMV-seropositive. The CDR3 nucleotides are TGTGCCAGCAGTTTAACGGGGGGCGAGCAGTACTTC. This codes for CASSLTGGEQYF.